This entry lists 29 T cell receptor beta chains sequenced from one sample in a study of T cells in Graves' hyperthyroidism and ophthalmopathy. Authors of the study amplified TCR beta CDR3 regions from RNA transcripts. HTBI primers drove first-round RT-PCR of the TCR CDR3. TCRdb reanalysed the multiplex PCR reads using MiXCR and keeps one entry per CDR3 protein. This table has hundreds of thousands of distinct CDR3 sequences, about a third appearing once. The sample comprised blood. These receptors came from a woman aged 40 to 50 with Graves' hyperthyroidism.

With regard to this clonotype: One base away lies a much larger clone, so this may be a sequencing read error. The CDR3 spells CASTLGGSDNYGYTF. CDR3 nucleotide sequence: TGTGCCAGCACCCTTGGGGGCAGCGATAACTATGGCTACACCTTC. V is TRBV7-9 and J is TRBJ1-2, with D possibly being TRBD1 (6 bases). The germline gives CDR1 SEHNR, CDR2 FQNEAQ (reference sequence). Trimming removed 7 bases from V and 1 base from J, with 16 bases in between. The CDR3 sequence is 15 residues long.

This clonotype showed up just once. V gene TRBV20-1 combines with J gene TRBJ2-3; no firm D call. V lost 2 bases and J 4 bases, leaving 10 bases between the germline ends. Per the germline V gene, CDR1 is DFQATT and CDR2 is SNEGSKA (reference sequence). The CDR3 is made up of 13 amino acids. DNA of the CDR3: TGCAGTGCTAGACTAGACTCCCCAGATACGCAGTATTTT. It translates to CSARLDSPDTQYF.

This clonotype was recorded once. The V call is TRBV30, the J call TRBJ2-5; D might be TRBD1 or TRBD2, each matching 5 bases. The V and J ends lost 1 base and 2 bases respectively, with 14 bases between them. The germline CDR1 and CDR2 sequences are GTSNPN and SVGIG (reference sequence). The CDR3 extends over 15 amino acids. CDR3 loop: CAWSAGNEGQETQYF. CDR3 DNA: TGTGCCTGGAGTGCGGGAAACGAGGGGCAAGAGACCCAGTACTTC.

V gene TRBV20-1 combines with J gene TRBJ2-5; the D is unclear. The CDR3 extends over 8 amino acids. V lost 6 bases to trimming and J lost 5 bases, with 1 base between them. Germline CDR1 reads DFQATT; CDR2 reads SNEGSKA (reference sequence). DNA of the CDR3: TGCAGTGCGGAGACCCAGTACTTC. It translates to CSAETQYF.

This clonotype was seen many times. The chain is built from TRBV13 and TRBJ1-1, with D uncertain. CDR1 and CDR2 (germline): PRHDT, FYEKMQ (reference sequence). The CDR3 contains 14 residues. Trimming pared 4 bases from V and 10 bases from J, leaving 19 bases between. CDR3 loop: CASSWTGLTAIAFF. The CDR3 DNA follows: TGTGCCAGCAGCTGGACCGGGCTAACCGCGATAGCTTTCTTT.

This clonotype showed up just a few times. This chain joins TRBV7-8 and TRBJ1-2; possibly TRBD1 for D (5 bases). Trimming took 5 bases from V and 6 from J, leaving 22 bases between them. The CDR3 is 16 residues long. Germline CDR1 and CDR2: SGHVS and FQNEAQ. The DNA for the CDR3 is TGTGCCAGCAGCCCAGGAAACACCGGGAGGGGCGATGGCTACACCTTC. This translates into CASSPGNTGRGDGYTF.

This clonotype was observed many times. The chain employs TRBV5-6 and TRBJ1-5, with D uncertain. The V gene's germline CDR1 is SGHDT and CDR2 YYEEEE. The CDR3 is 14 residues long. V was pared by 2 bases and J by 6 bases, with 12 bases between. The CDR3 here is CASSLALSSQPQHF. The CDR3 DNA reads as TGTGCCAGCAGCTTAGCTCTGAGCTCTCAGCCCCAGCATTTT.

This clonotype appeared a few times. This rearrangement joins TRBV7-2 to TRBJ1-6, with no clear D. The CDR3 consists of 15 residues. Trimming removed 3 bases from V and 1 base from J, with 7 bases in between. Germline lookup yields CDR1 SGHTA and CDR2 FQGNSA. The DNA for the CDR3 is TGTGCCAGCAGCTTTACAAATTCCTATAATTCACCCCTCCACTTT. This gives the protein CASSFTNSYNSPLHF.

The V gene is TRBV28, the J gene TRBJ2-7, with 7 bases matching TRBD1. Unmatched junction bases numbered 5, after V lost 5 bases and J lost 4 bases. The germline V gene has CDR1 MDHEN and CDR2 SYDVKM. CDR3 length: 13 residues. CDR3 sequence reads: CASSEARGYEQYF. The CDR3 DNA follows: TGTGCCAGCAGTGAGGCCAGGGGGTACGAGCAGTACTTC.

This clonotype was recorded at least ten times. One end of the junction fails to match germline, which may point to a read error. The CDR3 DNA reads TGTGCCAGCAGCTTAGAGGGAGAGACCCAGTACTTC. Residues: CASSLEGETQYF. The chain couples TRBV5-1 to TRBJ2-5, with D perhaps TRBD2 (5 bases). Looked up from germline, CDR1 is SGHRS and CDR2 is YFSETQ. The CDR3 is 12 amino acids.

The chain is built from TRBV7-2 and TRBJ2-2, with D unclear. This CDR3 is built from 12 residues. Germline V lookup: CDR1 SGHTA, CDR2 FQGNSA. V lost 6 bases and J 8 bases, leaving 10 bases between the germline ends. Written as DNA, the CDR3 is TGTGCCAGCAGTGGTCACCCAGGGGAGCTGTTTTTT. Its translation: CASSGHPGELFF.

This clonotype was detected many times. The rearrangement uses TRBV19 and TRBJ1-2; D is unresolved. The CDR3 length is 17 residues. Trimming took off 1 base at V and 3 bases at J, with 18 bases between the two ends. Germline lookup yields CDR1 LNHDA and CDR2 SQIVND (reference sequence). CDR3 coding DNA: TGTGCCAGTAGTATAGCGACCGTTCCCGTTGAGGACTATGGCTACACCTTC. Translating gives CASSIATVPVEDYGYTF.

Ten or more counts support this clonotype. The chain uses TRBV12-3 or TRBV12-4 and TRBJ2-7; maybe TRBD1 (5 bases). V lost 3 bases and J lost 3, with 9 bases in between. The CDR3 is 13 amino acids. CDR3 residues: CASSFRRVYEQYF. The CDR3 DNA reads TGTGCCAGCAGTTTTCGCAGGGTCTACGAGCAGTACTTC.

Only a few counts were recorded for this clonotype. The chain couples TRBV12-3 or TRBV12-4 to TRBJ1-2; 8 positions match TRBD1. The CDR3 runs 15 residues. V gave up 5 bases and J gave up 9 bases; unmatched junction bases: 14. Here the CDR3 reads CASSPLPGTGMSYTF. CDR3 bases: TGTGCCAGCAGTCCACTCCCCGGGACAGGAATGAGCTACACCTTC.

This clonotype turned up a few times. V gene TRBV5-1 combines with J gene TRBJ1-5, with D tentatively TRBD1 (5 bases). Germline-derived CDR1 and CDR2 are SGHRS and YFSETQ. Trimming shortened V by 4 bases and J by 3 bases, and 14 bases separated the two germline ends. The CDR3 covers 15 residues. The CDR3 sequence is CASSTGTENNQPQHF. The CDR3 DNA follows: TGCGCCAGCAGCACCGGGACGGAAAACAATCAGCCCCAGCATTTT.

The CDR3 nucleotides are TGTGCCAGCGCCCCGGAGACTTCCTACAATGAGCAGTTCTTC. Amino acids: CASAPETSYNEQFF. The V and J genes are TRBV7-9 and TRBJ2-1; D gene unclear. The CDR3 has 14 residues. The ends were cut back, 8 bases at V and 1 base at J, with 12 bases in the middle. Germline lookup yields CDR1 SEHNR and CDR2 FQNEAQ (reference sequence).

This clonotype has a handful of counts. The DNA of the CDR3 is TGTGCCAGCAGCCCAGAGGGACGTGGGCTGAACACCATATATTTT. This sequence encodes CASSPEGRGLNTIYF. The chain carries TRBV5-6 and TRBJ1-3; TRBD1 might be the D (5 bases). With 4 bases removed from V and 7 bases from J, the gap between germline ends came to 18 bases. This CDR3 comprises 15 residues. The V gene's germline CDR1 is SGHDT and CDR2 YYEEEE.

The genes are TRBV6-5 and TRBJ1-6; TRBD1 is a possible D gene (6 bases). The CDR3 covers 15 residues. V was pared by 0 bases and J by 9 bases, with 12 bases between. Germline lookup yields CDR1 MNHEY and CDR2 SVGAGI. The CDR3 DNA is TGTGCCAGCAGTTACTCCGGACAGCTGGGTTCACCCCTCCACTTT. It encodes CASSYSGQLGSPLHF.

This chain connects TRBV13 to TRBJ1-6; the D gene is possibly TRBD1 (6 bases). Germline V gene sequence: CDR1 PRHDT, CDR2 FYEKMQ (reference sequence). V was trimmed by 2 bases and J by 2 bases, leaving 13 bases between them. The CDR3 sequence is 17 residues long. The CDR3 region is CASSLSTGYPYNSPLHF. DNA for the CDR3: TGTGCCAGCAGCTTATCCACAGGGTACCCCTATAATTCACCCCTCCACTTT.

Ten or more counts support this clonotype. V and J are TRBV4-3 and TRBJ2-6; no clear D. CDR3 length: 14 residues. V lost 0 bases and J lost 5, with 5 bases in between. Germline V gene data show CDR1 as LGHNA and CDR2 as YSLEER. The CDR3 DNA follows: TGCGCCAGCAGCCAAGACGGACGGGCCAACGTCCTGACTTTC. The encoded protein is CASSQDGRANVLTF.

This chain uses TRBV9 with TRBJ2-5, with 7 bases lining up with TRBD1. Trimming cost V 0 bases and J 2 bases; bases outside gene matches: 4. The CDR3 extends over 15 amino acids. Germline V gene sequence: CDR1 SGDLS, CDR2 YYNGEE. CDR3 sequence reads: CASSVGWTGQETQYF. The DNA for the CDR3 is TGTGCCAGCAGCGTAGGGTGGACAGGTCAAGAGACCCAGTACTTC.

Comments on this clonotype: Given a much more abundant clone one base away, this may be a read error. This is likely a read error, given that the CDR3 carries no conserved phenylalanine or tryptophan at its end. The rearrangement links TRBV29-1 to TRBJ1-1, with D unresolved. The CDR3 length is 15 residues. CDR1 is SQVTM and CDR2 is ANQGSEA in the germline V gene. Between the trimmed V and J ends, which lost 6 bases and 0 bases, there was a span of 17 bases. CDR3 protein: CSVKRWYTMNTEAFL. The DNA for the CDR3 is TGCAGCGTAAAAAGGTGGTATACCATGAACACTGAAGCTTTCCTT.

With respect to this clonotype: A much bigger clone sits one base away, suggesting this may be a read error. V and J are TRBV7-2 and TRBJ2-7; a weak D match, TRBD2 (6 bases). This CDR3 has 15 residues. The V and J ends lost 4 bases and 0 bases respectively, with 13 bases between them. Germline V gene sequence: CDR1 SGHTA, CDR2 FQGNSA. As DNA, the CDR3 is TGTGCCAGCAGCTCAGTCCGGGAGAACTCCTACGAGCAGTACTTC. It is translated as CASSSVRENSYEQYF.

This chain connects TRBV5-1 to TRBJ1-1; D may be TRBD1 (5 bases). The V end lost 9 bases, the J end lost 1 base, and 16 bases lay between the germline ends. Germline-derived CDR1 and CDR2 are SGHRS and YFSETQ. CDR3 size: 14 residues. CDR3 sequence (DNA): TGCGCCACGTCCTCTCGGGGGGAGAACACTGAAGCTTTCTTT. The encoded protein is CATSSRGENTEAFF.

The chain is built from TRBV10-3 and TRBJ2-5, with a possible D match to TRBD1 (6 bases). V was shortened by 4 bases and J by 2 bases, with 14 bases between the two germline ends. Per germline, CDR1 ENHRY and CDR2 SYGVKD. The CDR3 consists of 15 residues. The CDR3 bases are TGTGCCATCAGTGGGACAGATAAATTGCAAGAGACCCAGTACTTC. This sequence encodes CAISGTDKLQETQYF.

This chain uses TRBV12-5 with TRBJ1-5; D not certain. This CDR3 spans 17 amino acids. V lost 5 bases, J lost 1 base, and 18 bases lay in between. Germline V CDR1 and CDR2: LGHNT, FRNRAP. CDR3 protein: CASGPKASATSNQPQHF. CDR3 in DNA: TGTGCTAGTGGTCCTAAGGCGTCAGCCACAAGCAATCAGCCCCAGCATTTT.

As DNA, the CDR3 is TGTGCCAGCAGTGAAGGGTGGGATGAGCAGTTCTTC. It specifies CASSEGWDEQFF. The V and J genes are TRBV2 and TRBJ2-7; D is unclear. TRBJ2-1 explains the end of the DNA better; the J call may be wrong. The CDR3 covers 12 residues. The germline gives CDR1 SNHLY, CDR2 FYNNEI.

This clonotype was seen at least ten times. This rearrangement joins TRBV6-1 to TRBJ1-5; D is ambiguous. Trimming took 7 bases from V and 4 from J, leaving 17 bases between them. The CDR3 is made up of 15 amino acids. Germline CDR1 reads MNHNS; CDR2 reads SASEGT. The DNA of the CDR3 is TGTGCCAGCATATACCGGCGCGGTGGGAATCAGCCCCAGCATTTT. Translated, it gives CASIYRRGGNQPQHF.

This clonotype occurred many times. The rearrangement joins TRBV20-1 to TRBJ1-2; 7 bases fit TRBD1. Germline CDR1 is DFQATT and CDR2 is SNEGSKA (reference sequence). V shed 4 bases and J 2 bases; nucleotides not matched to a gene: 7. This CDR3 is built from 14 residues. The CDR3 nucleotides are TGCAGTGCTAAGGCGGGACAGACCAACTATGGCTACACCTTC. Translated: CSAKAGQTNYGYTF.